Listed here is a single T cell receptor beta chain. Its cognate antigen has yet to be identified. No clone much larger than this one lies a single base away; base qualities are absent. This specimen includes other DNA sequences encoding the same CDR3. The immunoSEQ Assay, a bias-controlled multiplex PCR, was used to amplify TCRbeta CDR3 regions from genomic DNA. Processing in the source paper ran as follows. The number of nucleated cells in each sample was estimated from the amplification of reference gene primers within the assay. Sequence reads were collapsed and filtered to measure the absolute abundance of every unique TCRbeta CDR3 rearrangement. For each sample, productive Simpson clonality was calculated by taking the square root of Simpson's diversity index across productive rearrangements. Here the immuneACCESS table is served through TCRdb, limited to in-frame sequences with V and J called. Missing clones are a known gap in these copies; in checked studies unresolved V genes cover under half, and the rest lacks a known reason. The DNA gave D and trimming, while V, J and clone size come from that table. This sample is represented by roughly 180,000 clones; approximately 85% of them were singletons. The ten largest clones add up to roughly 8% of the sample.

At one collaborating source in Seattle, patients were enrolled during active infection and were followed longitudinally through the course of disease. Whole blood was collected in K2EDTA tubes by collaborating institutions according to the institutions' own protocols. For TCRbeta analysis, collaborators shipped samples in one of three forms: frozen whole blood, isolated PBMCs, or DNA extracted from either of those sample types. This sample is drawn from a study of blood T cell repertoires in COVID-19 (TCRdb year 2020). Describing the broader study: Collaborator samples came from the United States, Italy and Spain and covered acute and convalescent phases of COVID-19. The material from the prospective study consisted of cDNA or gDNA derived from T cells, B-cell-depleted T cells, or PBMCs. Subjects who had been exposed to COVID-19, were actively infected with it, or had recovered from it provided the deeply sampled blood TCRbeta repertoires that made up the dataset. The repertoires were released in a freely available public database meant as a resource for research on the immune response to SARS-CoV-2. The samples were drawn from the first 160 participants of the ongoing ImmuneRACE study and from over 950 subjects provided by 6 global collaborators. A de-identified subject ID, COVID-19 status, age in years and sex were almost always included in the sample metadata. Where HLA class I and class II types were available, the types were taken from metadata supplied by the sample provider, not from assay-based typing.

The paper's findings and limits, for the study overall: Clinical and demographic metadata were provided uncurated, with the amount varying by source and participant.

V loses 0 bases, J loses 4 bases, and the germline ends lie 10 bases apart. Reading the germline V gene gives CDR1 SGDLS and CDR2 YYNGEE. The CDR3 goes from the cysteine to the phenylalanine over 14 residues. Only the CDR3 DNA stays, 42 bases, in frame from base 1. The source material was peripheral blood. The rearrangement combines TRBV9 with TRBJ1-1, with the identity of the D gene unclear. This TCR derives from a woman aged 60-70 years with COVID-19, enrolled during active disease. The DNA sequence is as follows: TGTGCCAGCAGCGTAGCCGGGGAGGGCACTGAAGCTTTCTTT. The resulting protein is CASSVAGEGTEAFF. With the rest looked up from the reference TRBV9 and TRBJ1-1 genes rather than sequenced, the full variable domain is DSGVTQTPKHLITATGQRVTLRCSPRSGDLSVYWYQQSLDQGLQFLIQYYNGEERAKGNILERFSAQQFPDLHSELNLSSLELGDSALYFCASSVAGEGTEAFFGQGTRLTVV.